Shown below are 30 T cell receptor beta chains from a single sample sequenced in a study of shared clonotypes between healthy human individuals. Repertoires were generated with immunoSEQ multiplex PCR, while TCRdb's copy carries only in-frame clones and drops some. The repertoire has about 2.4 million clones, roughly nine tenths of them found once; the top ten carry around 0.14%. The source material was naive CD4+ T cells sorted from blood. Stated subset: CD45RA+ positively selected. Receptors were obtained from a man between 18 and 35 years old in good health.

The rearrangement uses TRBV11-2 and TRBJ2-7, with 7 bases lining up with TRBD1. CDR1 SGHAT and CDR2 FQNNGV come from the germline V gene. J lost 2 bases, V lost 3 bases, and 4 bases had no gene match. The CDR3 is 14 amino acids. The CDR3 sequence is CASSFQGQTYEQYF. The CDR3 coding sequence is TGTGCCAGCAGCTTCCAGGGACAGACCTACGAGCAGTACTTC.

The chain carries TRBV10-3 and TRBJ2-7; possibly TRBD2 for D (5 bases). The V and J ends lost 7 bases and 2 bases respectively, with 15 bases between them. CDR1 is ENHRY and CDR2 is SYGVKD in the germline V gene. The CDR3 spans 14 residues. CDR3 sequence reads: CAIKYGLGAYEQYF. The CDR3 DNA follows: TGTGCCATCAAGTACGGTCTGGGAGCCTACGAGCAGTACTTC.

The chain employs TRBV4-1 and TRBJ1-3; maybe TRBD1 (5 bases). Trimming stripped 1 base from V and 2 bases from J, with 9 bases between. The germline V gene has CDR1 MGHRA and CDR2 YSYEKL. The CDR3 has 15 amino acids. The CDR3: CASSQVAGTGNTIYF. The CDR3 nucleotides are TGCGCCAGCAGCCAAGTGGCAGGGACTGGAAACACCATATATTTT.

With regard to this clone: Compared with germline, one end of the junction differs, possibly owing to a read error. The chain employs TRBV7-7 and TRBJ2-2; D is unclear. The CDR3 has 14 amino acids. Germline CDR1 reads SSHAT; CDR2 reads FNYEAQ (reference sequence). The CDR3 DNA follows: TGTGCTAGCAGCTCCGACCTGAACACCGGGGAGCTGTTTTTT. Translating it yields CASSSDLNTGELFF.

The CDR3 reads CASSEGRVGGYTF. The CDR3 nucleotides are TGTGCCAGCAGTGAAGGGAGGGTCGGAGGCTACACCTTC. V usage is TRBV6-1 and J usage is TRBJ1-2, with no clear D. This CDR3 comprises 13 residues. V was cut by 1 base and J by 8 bases, with 11 bases left in between. In germline, CDR1 is MNHNS, CDR2 SASEGT.

The chain has TRBV7-6 and TRBJ2-5, with D perhaps matching TRBD1 or TRBD2 (5 bases each). CDR3 length: 13 residues. The germline V gene encodes CDR1 SGHVS and CDR2 FNYEAQ. The germline V and J ends were trimmed by 4 bases and 9 bases, with 15 bases remaining between them. CDR3 sequence: CASSSGPSTAQYF. DNA for the CDR3: TGTGCCAGCAGCTCGGGACCGTCTACGGCCCAGTACTTC.

The V call is TRBV5-1, the J call TRBJ1-2; D might be TRBD1 (6 bases). Germline CDR1 reads SGHRS; CDR2 reads YFSETQ. Trimming removed 4 bases at V and 0 bases at J, with 13 bases between. The CDR3 spans 15 residues. CDR3 sequence: CASSATGSTNYGYTF. The CDR3 nucleotides are TGCGCCAGCAGCGCTACAGGGTCAACTAACTATGGCTACACCTTC.

For this clone: Additional DNA sequences in this sample encode the identical CDR3. CDR3 DNA: TGTGCCAGCAGTTACTCGGGAGGACCGCAAGAGACCCAGTACTTC. It specifies CASSYSGGPQETQYF. The V gene is TRBV6-5, the J gene TRBJ2-5; weak D call: TRBD2 (6 bases). V was trimmed by 0 bases and J by 2 bases, leaving 10 bases between them. CDR1 MNHEY and CDR2 SVGAGI come from the germline V gene. The CDR3 loop spans 15 amino acids.

The rearrangement joins TRBV18 to TRBJ1-6, with 9 bases aligning to TRBD1. Losses at the gene ends were 5 bases for V and 9 bases for J; bases not matched to a gene: 14. This CDR3 is 17 amino acids long. Germline V gene sequence: CDR1 KGHSH, CDR2 LQKENI. CDR3 DNA: TGTGCCAGCTCATTGCCACCGGGACAGGGAGGTGGTTCACCCCTCCACTTT. It is translated as CASSLPPGQGGGSPLHF.

The sample holds one count of this clone. This chain joins TRBV11-2 and TRBJ2-1; maybe TRBD2 (5 bases). The germline V gene encodes CDR1 SGHAT and CDR2 FQNNGV. The CDR3 spans 17 residues. Deletions cut 4 bases from V and 0 bases from J, with 16 bases between. CDR3 nucleotides: TGTGCCAGCAGCTCGACCCTGAGAGGGAGCTCCTACAATGAGCAGTTCTTC. This sequence encodes CASSSTLRGSSYNEQFF. Full variable domain (rest looked up from reference TRBV11-2 and TRBJ2-1): EAGVAQSPRYKIIEKRQSVAFWCNPISGHATLYWYQQILGQGPKLLIQFQNNGVVDDSQLPKDRFSAERLKGVDSTLKIQPAKLEDSAVYLCASSSTLRGSSYNEQFFGPGTRLTVL.

The V and J genes are TRBV7-2 and TRBJ1-5; D is ambiguous. Germline V CDR1 and CDR2: SGHTA, FQGNSA. Trimming took off 3 bases at V and 6 bases at J, with 15 bases between the two ends. The CDR3 contains 15 residues. CDR3 loop: CASSLTVDVLQPQHF. The DNA of the CDR3 is TGTGCCAGCAGCTTGACGGTGGATGTACTTCAGCCCCAGCATTTT.

This clone was counted between two and nine times. The chain employs TRBV9 and TRBJ1-1, with D unresolved. Germline CDR1 is SGDLS and CDR2 is YYNGEE. The CDR3 is made up of 15 amino acids. The ends were cut back, 6 bases at V and 0 bases at J, with 15 bases in the middle. The CDR3 region has the DNA TGTGCCAGCAACCCAAGAAGCAACATGAACACTGAAGCTTTCTTT. This translates into CASNPRSNMNTEAFF.

A word on this clone: At one of its ends the junction is not consistent with the germline gene, which may arise from a read error. Within the sample, other DNA sequences also encode this same CDR3. The chain is built from TRBV7-2 and TRBJ2-1, with 11 bases identical to TRBD2. The germline V gene encodes CDR1 SGHTA and CDR2 FQGNSA. CDR3 length: 15 residues. CDR3 region: CASSLAGGKYNEQFF. CDR3 bases: TGTGCCAGCAGCCTAGCGGGGGGAAAATACAATGAGCAGTTCTTC.

The chain is built from TRBV18 and TRBJ1-6; 8 nucleotides align to TRBD1. CDR3 length: 17 amino acids. Trimming removed 3 bases from V and 10 bases from J; junction bases left unmatched: 14. Germline-derived CDR1 and CDR2 are KGHSH and LQKENI. In DNA, the CDR3 is TGTGCCAGCTCACCCCTGGGACAGGCCGTTTTGGGGTCACCCCTCCACTTT. Translation: CASSPLGQAVLGSPLHF.

This clone was observed a handful of times. CDR3 region: CASSQEVNTGELFF. Here the CDR3 DNA reads TGCGCCAGCAGCCAAGAAGTTAACACCGGGGAGCTGTTTTTT. The chain employs TRBV4-1 and TRBJ2-2; D remains ambiguous. Germline CDR1 reads MGHRA; CDR2 reads YSYEKL. The CDR3 runs 14 residues. The V gene lost 0 bases and the J gene lost 2 bases, with 4 bases spanning the gap.

This clone showed up just once. The chain links TRBV29-1 to TRBJ2-1, with D possibly being TRBD2 (5 bases). Germline CDR1 reads SQVTM; CDR2 reads ANQGSEA. The V gene lost 0 bases and the J gene lost 8 bases, with 14 bases spanning the gap. The CDR3 extends over 14 amino acids. CDR3 region: CSVEEVLASDEQFF. The CDR3 coding sequence is TGCAGCGTTGAAGAGGTCCTAGCATCGGATGAGCAGTTCTTC.

This chain connects TRBV30 to TRBJ2-3; D uncertain. V was cut by 1 base and J by 4 bases, with 9 bases left in between. CDR3 length equals 13 residues. CDR1 is GTSNPN and CDR2 is SVGIG in the germline V gene (reference sequence). The CDR3 DNA sequence: TGTGCCTGGAGTGCCTCGACCCCAGATACGCAGTATTTT. Translated, it gives CAWSASTPDTQYF.

CDR3 in amino acids: CASNLDREQYF. CDR3 coding DNA: TGTGCCAGCAACCTCGATAGAGAGCAGTACTTC. The V gene is TRBV12-1, the J gene TRBJ2-7; whether TRBD2, the table's D call, matches the DNA was not checked. TRBV12-1 is labeled a pseudogene. The CDR3 spans 11 residues.

CDR3 sequence: CASSEQLGGNYGYTF. The CDR3 coding sequence is TGTGCCAGCAGTGAACAGCTCGGGGGAAACTATGGCTACACCTTC. The chain carries TRBV2 and TRBJ1-2; tentatively, D is TRBD1 (5 bases). The CDR3 runs to 15 residues. V was cut by 2 bases and J by 2 bases, with 12 bases left in between. CDR1 is SNHLY and CDR2 is FYNNEI in the germline V gene.

The V call is TRBV5-1, the J call TRBJ2-7; TRBD1 agrees at 8 bases. This CDR3 is 14 amino acids long. Germline trimming cut 5 bases from V and 2 bases from J; bases unmatched to any gene: 6. From germline, CDR1 is SGHRS and CDR2 YFSETQ. CDR3 protein: CASRWTGITYEQYF. For the CDR3, the DNA is TGCGCCAGCAGATGGACAGGGATAACCTACGAGCAGTACTTC.

To note about this clone: One end of the junction is discordant with germline, which a read error may explain. The V gene is TRBV6-5, the J gene TRBJ2-3, with D hard to call. CDR1 and CDR2 (germline): MNHEY, SVGAGI. CDR3 length equals 13 residues. The CDR3 DNA sequence: TGTGCCAGCAGTTTTGGTAGCAGAGATACGCAGTATTTT. Translating gives CASSFGSRDTQYF.

The chain carries TRBV7-9 and TRBJ2-5, with D perhaps being TRBD1 or TRBD2 (5 bases each). The germline CDR1 and CDR2 sequences are SEHNR and FQNEAQ (reference sequence). The V end lost 2 bases, the J end lost 4 bases, and 14 bases lay between the germline ends. There are 15 residues in the CDR3. CDR3 nucleotides: TGTGCCAGCAGCTTAAGGGGTGCAGGGAGAGAGACCCAGTACTTC. Its protein is CASSLRGAGRETQYF.

The rearrangement joins TRBV6-6 to TRBJ2-1; 7 bases match TRBD1. Germline CDR1 is MNHNY and CDR2 is SVGAGI (reference sequence). This CDR3 is built from 13 residues. The V gene end was trimmed by 8 bases and the J gene end by 6 bases; junction bases not matched to a gene: 7. The DNA for the CDR3 is TGTGCCAGCCGATATGGGACAGTCAATGAGCAGTTCTTC. This sequence encodes CASRYGTVNEQFF.

A single count supports this clone. This rearrangement joins TRBV7-2 to TRBJ2-1; D might be TRBD2 (6 bases). Per the germline V gene, CDR1 is SGHTA and CDR2 is FQGNSA. V lost 5 bases to trimming and J lost 10 bases, with 15 bases between them. The CDR3 sequence is 13 residues long. This chain's CDR3 is CASSVRGFLEQFF. DNA for the CDR3: TGTGCCAGCAGCGTGCGGGGATTCTTGGAGCAGTTCTTC.

There are a few counts of this clone. This chain uses TRBV27 with TRBJ1-5; 7 bases line up with TRBD1. Germline V gives CDR1 MNHEY, CDR2 SMNVEV (reference sequence). Trimming cost V 5 bases and J 7 bases; bases outside gene matches: 14. The CDR3 is 16 amino acids. In nucleotides, the CDR3 is TGTGCCAGCAGTCTGGACGGGACAGCTGTATCACAGCCCCAGCATTTT. Its protein product is CASSLDGTAVSQPQHF.

V is TRBV28 and J is TRBJ2-1; the D gene is possibly TRBD1 (5 bases). The CDR3 is 11 residues long. The germline V gene has CDR1 MDHEN and CDR2 SYDVKM. Between the trimmed V and J ends, which lost 6 bases and 7 bases, there was a span of 7 bases. In nucleotides, the CDR3 is TGTGCCAGCAGCCCAGGGAATGAGCAGTTCTTC. This encodes CASSPGNEQFF.

The J gene is TRBJ2-1, the V gene TRBV5-4; the match to TRBD1 covers 8 bases. The germline V gene has CDR1 SGHNT and CDR2 YYREEE (reference sequence). The CDR3 is 15 amino acids. Trimming at V came to 0 bases and at J to 6 bases, leaving 5 bases not matched to a gene. The CDR3: CASSLAEGQVNEQFF. The CDR3 DNA follows: TGTGCCAGCAGCTTGGCCGAGGGACAGGTCAATGAGCAGTTCTTC.

The V call is TRBV10-1, the J call TRBJ2-1; TRBD1 might be the D (6 bases). Germline CDR1 is WNHNN and CDR2 is SYGVQD (reference sequence). Deletions cut 2 bases from V and 0 bases from J, with 11 bases between. This CDR3 comprises 16 residues. The CDR3 coding sequence is TGCGCCAGCAGTGAGGCAACAGGGAACTCCTACAATGAGCAGTTCTTC. This codes for CASSEATGNSYNEQFF.

The J gene is TRBJ2-1, the V gene TRBV7-2; 16 nucleotides agree with TRBD2. The V segment lost 7 bases and the J segment 7 bases; nucleotides outside the gene matches: 16. Germline CDR1 reads SGHTA; CDR2 reads FQGNSA. This CDR3 region has 19 residues. The CDR3 sequence is CASTTPRGLAGGPSNEQFF. The DNA for the CDR3 is TGTGCCAGCACCACCCCCCGGGGACTAGCGGGAGGGCCAAGTAATGAGCAGTTCTTC.

V is TRBV5-4 and J is TRBJ2-7; TRBD1 agrees at 9 bases. There are 15 residues in the CDR3. Germline CDR1 and CDR2: SGHNT and YYREEE (reference sequence). The V and J ends lost 5 bases and 2 bases, in that order; junction bases with no gene match: 8. The CDR3 DNA reads as TGTGCCAGCAGTGCGAGGGACAGGGAGACCTACGAGCAGTACTTC. Amino acid sequence: CASSARDRETYEQYF.